Detailed here is one T cell receptor (beta chain). The entry originates in a study of blood T cell repertoires in COVID-19. Study information: Researchers got acute and convalescent COVID-19 samples from the United States, Italy and Spain. PBMCs, B-cell-depleted T cells, or T cells were the source of the cDNA or gDNA that made up the material.

Original methodology: Amplification of reference gene primers was used by the study to estimate nucleated cell counts. Clones were read by immunoSEQ multiplex PCR, and TCRdb kept only the in-frame ones, dropping some. The V and J calls and clone size come from that table; D and trimming were worked out from the DNA. Of some 670,000 clones listed, 85% to 90% were seen once; the top ten hold 0.2% to 0.3%. CDR1 SGDLS and CDR2 YYNGEE come from the germline V gene. The length of the CDR3 is 16 residues. After removal of 0 bases from V and 4 bases from J, the junction contained 10 bases not matched to a gene.

The TCR sequence derives from a woman aged 18-29 years with acute or convalescent COVID-19. The sequenced material came from peripheral blood. The chain recombines TRBV9 with TRBJ2-7; 7 bases are a match to TRBD2. The CDR3: CASSVGDRWGGYEQYF. CDR3 DNA sequence: TGTGCCAGCAGCGTAGGCGACCGTTGGGGGGGTTACGAGCAGTACTTC.